A single sample gave rise to the 12 T cell receptor beta chains below, sequenced in a study of T cells after posttransplantation cyclophosphamide (dated by TCRdb to the mid-2010s). The control cohort consisted of about ten patients who had myeloablative marrow transplants with methotrexate plus a calcineurin inhibitor and who were sampled 1 year after transplant. The library was obtained by the immunoSEQ multiplex PCR assay. In TCRdb, the immuneACCESS table is reduced to in-frame sequences with V and J assigned. These tables do not hold every clone; where another copy was compared, an unresolved V gene accounts for under half, and the others remain unexplained. For this sample there are about 15,000 clones; roughly 80% appear just once. About 5% of the sample goes to the ten largest clones. The sequencing here drew on PBMCs, taken 350 to 400 days after allogeneic stem cell transplant with calcineurin inhibitor and methotrexate. These TCRs come from a male patient in his late teens or twenties who received an allogeneic stem cell transplant from a related donor, was CMV-positive, and had no GVHD. Where a transplant has occurred, the graft donor may have supplied some of the T cells.

V usage is TRBV19 and J usage is TRBJ1-1; D perhaps matches TRBD1 (5 bases). This CDR3 spans 13 amino acids. The germline V and J ends were trimmed by 3 bases and 5 bases, with 10 bases remaining between them. Germline CDR1 reads LNHDA; CDR2 reads SQIVND (reference sequence). CDR3 sequence (DNA): TGTGCCAGTAGTATGGGGGGAGCAACTGAAGCTTTCTTT. Protein sequence: CASSMGGATEAFF.

V gene TRBV7-6 combines with J gene TRBJ2-7, with 7 positions matching TRBD2. From germline, CDR1 is SGHVS and CDR2 FNYEAQ. Trimming took 5 bases from V and 4 from J; bases not matched to a gene: 8. This CDR3 spans 14 amino acids. The CDR3: CASSESSGSYEQYF. The CDR3 nucleotides are TGTGCCAGCAGCGAATCTAGCGGTTCTTACGAGCAGTACTTC.

J is TRBJ2-7 and V is TRBV27; 9 bases match TRBD1. Trimming removed 6 bases from V and 6 bases from J; junction bases left unmatched: 12. Germline loops: CDR1 MNHEY, CDR2 SMNVEV (reference sequence). This CDR3 is built from 15 residues. CDR3 loop: CASRPGTGSISEQYF. The CDR3 coding sequence is TGTGCCAGCAGGCCCGGGACAGGGTCCATCTCCGAGCAGTACTTC.

This clone has only one observation. The V and J genes are TRBV28 and TRBJ2-5, with TRBD1 as a possible D gene (6 bases). The V and J ends lost 8 bases and 1 base respectively, with 17 bases between them. The CDR3 totals 15 residues. Germline loops: CDR1 MDHEN, CDR2 SYDVKM. The CDR3 sequence: CASATTGTLQETQYF. In DNA, the CDR3 is TGTGCCAGCGCGACTACCGGGACACTCCAAGAGACCCAGTACTTC.

Regarding this clone: One junction end disagrees with the germline gene, perhaps due to a read error. The genes are TRBV28 and TRBJ2-1, with 7 bases matching TRBD1. This CDR3 comprises 15 residues. The germline V gene encodes CDR1 MDHEN and CDR2 SYDVKM. The CDR3 bases are TGTGCCAGCAGCGTCCAGAAGGGGGCCTACAGTGAGCAGTTCTTC. It encodes CASSVQKGAYSEQFF.

The chain uses TRBV4-2 and TRBJ2-7; 11 bases align to TRBD2. Germline V lookup: CDR1 LGHNA, CDR2 YNFKEQ. CDR3 length: 15 residues. V gave up 4 bases and J gave up 4 bases; unmatched junction bases: 6. CDR3 bases: TGTGCCAGCAGCCCAGGCGGGACTAGCGGATACGAGCAGTACTTC. Protein: CASSPGGTSGYEQYF.

The V call is TRBV6-1, the J call TRBJ1-2; D gene uncertain. Germline V gives CDR1 MNHNS, CDR2 SASEGT. The CDR3 sequence is 12 residues long. Deletions cut 7 bases from V and 2 bases from J, with 8 bases between. Here the CDR3 DNA reads TGTGCCAGCAAAGAGGGAAACTATGGCTACACCTTC. Encoded protein: CASKEGNYGYTF.

As for this clone: Compared with germline, one end of the junction differs, possibly owing to a read error. J is TRBJ2-7 and V is TRBV10-1, with TRBD1 matching over 9 bases. Germline V gene sequence: CDR1 WNHNN, CDR2 SYGVQD (reference sequence). This CDR3 has 13 residues. CDR3 coding DNA: TGCGCCAGCTCCGGGACAGGGTTACGCGAGCAGTGCTTC. Amino acids: CASSGTGLREQCF.

J is TRBJ2-7 and V is TRBV11-2, with a possible D match to TRBD1 (6 bases). There are 14 residues in the CDR3. Deletions cut 5 bases from V and 3 bases from J, with 14 bases between. Germline lookup yields CDR1 SGHAT and CDR2 FQNNGV. The CDR3 spells CASSEGDTYYEQYF. DNA for the CDR3: TGTGCCAGCAGCGAAGGGGACACGTACTACGAGCAGTACTTC. The whole variable domain, filled in from reference TRBV11-2 and TRBJ2-7, reads EAGVAQSPRYKIIEKRQSVAFWCNPISGHATLYWYQQILGQGPKLLIQFQNNGVVDDSQLPKDRFSAERLKGVDSTLKIQPAKLEDSAVYLCASSEGDTYYEQYFGPGTRLTVT.

This chain uses TRBV4-2 with TRBJ1-2; 10 positions agree with TRBD1. Looked up from germline, CDR1 is LGHNA and CDR2 is YNFKEQ. The CDR3 loop spans 15 amino acids. V trimming: 2 bases; J trimming: 5 bases; junction bases outside the gene matches: 5. CDR3 protein: CASSQLGQGEYGYTF. The CDR3 nucleotides read TGTGCCAGCAGCCAACTCGGACAGGGGGAATATGGCTACACCTTC.

Turning to this clone: Its ends do not fully match the called genes, so a read error is possible. The CDR3: CASSHGLAGIYSEQFF. CDR3 in DNA: TGTGCCAGCAGTCACGGACTAGCGGGAATATACAGTGAGCAGTTCTTC. The chain is built from TRBV28 and TRBJ2-1, with 12 nucleotides matching TRBD2. Germline V gene sequence: CDR1 MDHEN, CDR2 SYDVKM. This CDR3 contains 16 residues.

The gene calls are TRBV5-1 and TRBJ2-5, with a tentative D call TRBD2 (6 bases). Trimming left V 7 bases short and J 5 bases short, with 15 bases between. Germline-derived CDR1 and CDR2 are SGHRS and YFSETQ. The length of the CDR3 is 13 residues. CDR3 protein: CASGGLSGETQYF. DNA of the CDR3: TGCGCCAGCGGGGGACTGTCTGGGGAGACCCAGTACTTC. Full variable domain (rest looked up from reference TRBV5-1 and TRBJ2-5): KAGVTQTPRYLIKTRGQQVTLSCSPISGHRSVSWYQQTPGQGLQFLFEYFSETQRNKGNFPGRFSGRQFSNSRSEMNVSTLELGDSALYLCASGGLSGETQYFGPGTRLLVL.